This T cell receptor beta chain is from a study of T cell repertoires in cytomegalovirus infection. Across the study: Use of recently identified HLA-C-restricted and well-studied HLA-B-restricted CMV epitopes was part of the study. Public signatures in TCR beta pointed to CMV infection and matching HLA type. Whole-study findings and limits: Based on cumulative public TCR beta family frequency, carriers of CMV plus the relevant HLA were identified. The response measured ex vivo was dominated by TCR beta clonotypes (HLA-C-restricted and CMV-specific).

TCRdb reprocessed the reads via MiXCR and lists one record per CDR3 protein. This table holds 650,000 to 900,000 distinct CDR3 sequences, 29% found once. Note on this clonotype: Its antigen is as yet unknown.

Trimming removed 0 bases from V and 15 bases from J, with 15 bases in between. The CDR3 is 13 amino acids. Germline V gives CDR1 SGHDN, CDR2 FVKESK. The source of this sequence is a human donor in good health (CMV status not recorded). Some clones in this sample may be carry-over from other donors' samples. The sequences come from cultured CD8+ T cells from PBMCs, collected from culture after CMV antigen stimulation. The chain has TRBV14 and TRBJ2-1; D uncertain. The CDR3 reads CASSQEVLVDLFF. For the CDR3, the DNA is TGTGCCAGCAGCCAAGAGGTCCTAGTGGATCTGTTCTTC. The variable domain in full, completed from reference TRBV14 and TRBJ2-1, reads EAGVTQFPSHSVIEKGQTVTLRCDPISGHDNLYWYRRVMGKEIKFLLHFVKESKQDESGMPNNRFLAERTGGTYSTLKVQPAELEDSGVYFCASSQEVLVDLFFGPGTRLTVL.